Following are 25 T cell receptor beta chains from one sample sequenced in a study of PD-1 blockade in mismatch repair-deficient tumors. TCRdb's table, derived via immunoSEQ multiplex PCR, lists solely in-frame clones and lacks some. The profile shows about 34,000 clones, about 85% of them singletons. The source was PBMCs, collected less than 7 weeks after starting pembrolizumab. These receptors were obtained from an adult with mismatch repair-deficient cancer.

The rearrangement links TRBV6-6 to TRBJ2-5, with 9 bases matching TRBD2. The CDR3 is 16 amino acids. Per the germline V gene, CDR1 is MNHNY and CDR2 is SVGAGI (reference sequence). J gave up 2 bases and V 6 bases, and 10 bases lay outside the gene matches. CDR3 sequence: CASSLASTSGQETQYF. Written as DNA, the CDR3 is TGTGCCAGCAGCCTCGCTTCGACTAGCGGACAAGAGACCCAGTACTTC.

V and J are TRBV7-9 and TRBJ2-1; 10 bases line up with TRBD2. The germline gives CDR1 SEHNR, CDR2 FQNEAQ (reference sequence). The length of the CDR3 is 18 residues. V shed 0 bases, J shed 6 bases, and the junction held 11 bases outside the gene matches. The CDR3 loop reads CASSLARPASGRANEQFF. DNA of the CDR3: TGTGCCAGCAGCTTAGCGCGACCGGCCAGCGGGAGGGCCAATGAGCAGTTCTTC.

This chain uses TRBV13 with TRBJ1-1; D remains ambiguous. This CDR3 has 13 amino acids. Germline V gene lookup returns CDR1 PRHDT and CDR2 FYEKMQ (reference sequence). V lost 2 bases and J lost 3, with 7 bases in between. The CDR3 loop is CASSLSSHTEAFF. The CDR3 nucleotides read TGTGCCAGCAGCTTAAGCTCGCACACTGAAGCTTTCTTT.

Only a few counts were recorded for this clone. The chain is built from TRBV6-1 and TRBJ2-7; a weak D match, TRBD2 (7 bases). Germline CDR1 MNHNS, CDR2 SASEGT. Trimming took 10 bases from V and 3 from J, leaving 19 bases between them. The CDR3 has 14 amino acids. In DNA, the CDR3 is TGTGCCACCCTTAAGGGGGGAGGGGTCTACGAGCAGTACTTC. Protein: CATLKGGGVYEQYF.

By share, this clone ranks as medium-sized (0.01 to 0.1%). J is TRBJ1-2 and V is TRBV19; 8 bases line up with TRBD1. Germline V gene lookup returns CDR1 LNHDA and CDR2 SQIVND (reference sequence). There are 15 residues in the CDR3. V shed 8 bases and J 4 bases; nucleotides not matched to a gene: 12. The CDR3 sequence: CASYRGQGFSYGYTF. In nucleotides, the CDR3 is TGTGCCAGTTACCGTGGACAGGGTTTCTCCTATGGCTACACCTTC.

This clone was observed a handful of times. V gene TRBV30 combines with J gene TRBJ2-7; 7 bases are a match to TRBD1. Germline V lookup: CDR1 GTSNPN, CDR2 SVGIG (reference sequence). The length of the CDR3 is 14 residues. With V trimmed by 4 bases and J by 6 bases, 12 bases remained unmatched. The chain's CDR3 is CAWNQRTGVGEQYF. The CDR3 nucleotides read TGTGCCTGGAATCAGCGCACAGGGGTCGGCGAGCAGTACTTC.

The V call is TRBV27, the J call TRBJ2-2, with 7 bases lining up with TRBD2. With V trimmed by 6 bases and J by 4 bases, 14 bases remained unmatched. This CDR3 has 17 residues. Germline CDR1 reads MNHEY; CDR2 reads SMNVEV (reference sequence). CDR3 nucleotide sequence: TGTGCCAGCAGCCCCCTCTCTGGCGGGAGAGGCACCGGGGAGCTGTTTTTT. This translates into CASSPLSGGRGTGELFF.

The gene calls are TRBV28 and TRBJ2-1; D gene uncertain. This CDR3 contains 13 residues. V lost 5 bases to trimming and J lost 2 bases, with 7 bases between them. Germline V gene lookup returns CDR1 MDHEN and CDR2 SYDVKM. The CDR3 nucleotides read TGTGCCAGCAGTCCAGTAACCTACAATGAGCAGTTCTTC. Translated: CASSPVTYNEQFF.

The rearrangement links TRBV11-2 to TRBJ2-7; the match to TRBD1 covers 8 bases. CDR3 length: 14 residues. Germline CDR1 SGHAT, CDR2 FQNNGV. The trim removed 7 bases at V and 3 bases at J, leaving 8 bases unmatched. CDR3 region: CASTDRDRFYEQYF. CDR3 coding DNA: TGTGCCAGCACCGACCGGGACAGGTTCTACGAGCAGTACTTC.

DNA for the CDR3: TGTGCCAGCAGCTTGGGACTAGCGGGAGGTAGGGGGAGGGAGACCCAGTACTTC. It yields the protein CASSLGLAGGRGRETQYF. The chain couples TRBV7-2 to TRBJ2-5, with 15 bases aligning to TRBD2. The CDR3 spans 18 residues. CDR1 and CDR2 from the germline V gene are SGHTA and FQGNSA. Trimming cost V 3 bases and J 5 bases; bases outside gene matches: 10.

The chain carries TRBV14 and TRBJ2-1; D unresolved. Germline-derived CDR1 and CDR2 are SGHDN and FVKESK. V shed 0 bases and J shed 1 base, with 10 bases lying between them. There are 16 residues in the CDR3. The CDR3 nucleotides are TGTGCCAGCAGCCAAGATTCAGCGATTTCCTACAATGAGCAGTTCTTC. Protein product: CASSQDSAISYNEQFF.

Only one count was recorded for this clone. V and J are TRBV19 and TRBJ2-1, with 7 bases identical to TRBD1. CDR1 and CDR2 (germline): LNHDA, SQIVND (reference sequence). The CDR3 has 15 residues. The junction had 4 bases not matched to a gene; V was cut back by 3 bases and J by 2 bases. For the CDR3, the DNA is TGTGCCAGTAGTATCGGGACAGCAACCTACAATGAGCAGTTCTTC. It specifies CASSIGTATYNEQFF.

This chain uses TRBV28 with TRBJ2-1; perhaps TRBD2 as D (6 bases). The CDR3 runs 13 residues. CDR1 and CDR2 from the germline V gene are MDHEN and SYDVKM. V was shortened by 6 bases and J by 6 bases, with 12 bases between the two germline ends. The CDR3 nucleotides read TGTGCCAGCAGCCCTGGGACTTTCAATGAGCAGTTCTTC. It is translated as CASSPGTFNEQFF.

This clone was seen a few times. V and J are TRBV6-6 and TRBJ2-7; TRBD2 matches at 13 bases. Trimming at V came to 5 bases and at J to 2 bases, leaving 3 bases not matched to a gene. From germline, CDR1 is MNHNY and CDR2 SVGAGI (reference sequence). The CDR3 length is 15 residues. CDR3 loop: CASSDGTSGTYEQYF. The CDR3 bases are TGTGCCAGCAGTGACGGGACTAGCGGGACCTACGAGCAGTACTTC.

The chain couples TRBV7-9 to TRBJ2-5; TRBD1 matches at 12 bases. The DNA end is more similar to TRBJ2-7, so the J call may be wrong. The CDR3 is 17 residues long. Germline assignment: CDR1 SEHNR and CDR2 FQNEAQ (reference sequence). The CDR3 DNA is TGTGCCAGCAGCGCCGGGACAGGGGGCTTTGGGACCTACGAGCAGTACTTC. Translation gives CASSAGTGGFGTYEQYF.

The gene calls are TRBV11-2 and TRBJ1-2; TRBD1 agrees at 9 bases. The trim removed 1 base at V and 3 bases at J, leaving 3 bases unmatched. From germline, CDR1 is SGHAT and CDR2 FQNNGV. The CDR3 contains 15 residues. This CDR3 reads CASSLVGTGYYGYTF. As DNA, the CDR3 is TGTGCCAGCAGCTTAGTAGGGACAGGGTACTATGGCTACACCTTC.

This clone occurred once. The V gene is TRBV2, the J gene TRBJ1-6; 8 bases align to TRBD1. After removal of 7 bases from V and 6 bases from J, the junction contained 11 bases not matched to a gene. Germline CDR1 reads SNHLY; CDR2 reads FYNNEI. This CDR3 is 16 amino acids long. The CDR3 region has the DNA TGTGCCAGCATCTACGGGACAGGTGACTTTAATTCACCCCTCCACTTT. This sequence encodes CASIYGTGDFNSPLHF.

The chain joins TRBV7-9 to TRBJ2-1, with D maybe TRBD2 (5 bases). V was clipped by 1 base and J by 2 bases, with 12 bases between them. The CDR3 has 16 residues. The germline gives CDR1 SEHNR, CDR2 FQNEAQ (reference sequence). CDR3 coding DNA: TGTGCCAGCAGCTTAGTCCCCAGCGGAGCCTACAATGAGCAGTTCTTC. Translation gives CASSLVPSGAYNEQFF.

The chain uses TRBV5-6 and TRBJ1-1; a possible D gene is TRBD1 (5 bases). The CDR3 totals 13 residues. From germline, CDR1 is SGHDT and CDR2 YYEEEE. With 4 bases removed from V and 1 base from J, the gap between germline ends came to 8 bases. The DNA of the CDR3 is TGTGCCAGCAGCCAAACAGGGAACACTGAAGCTTTCTTT. This codes for CASSQTGNTEAFF.

This chain uses TRBV7-9 with TRBJ1-4; TRBD1 agrees at 9 bases. Germline V CDR1 and CDR2: SEHNR, FQNEAQ (reference sequence). V dropped 6 bases and J dropped 5; count of bases not matched to a gene: 7. The CDR3 runs to 15 residues. In DNA, the CDR3 is TGTGCCAGCAGACGCGACAGGGGGACGAATGAAAAACTGTTTTTT. Translation gives CASRRDRGTNEKLFF. The complete variable domain, with remaining parts taken from reference TRBV7-9 and TRBJ1-4, reads DTGVSQNPRHKITKRGQNVTFRCDPISEHNRLYWYRQTLGQGPEFLTYFQNEAQLEKSRLLSDRFSAERPKGSFSTLEIQRTEQGDSAMYLCASRRDRGTNEKLFFGSGTQLSVL.

The chain is built from TRBV5-1 and TRBJ2-2; 11 nucleotides agree with TRBD2. The J segment lost 1 base and the V segment lost 2 bases, leaving 1 base of the junction unmatched. The CDR3 has 16 amino acids. Germline CDR1 SGHRS, CDR2 YFSETQ. DNA for the CDR3: TGCGCCAGCAGCTTTACTAGCGGGAGGAACACCGGGGAGCTGTTTTTT. Its protein is CASSFTSGRNTGELFF. The full variable domain, rest sourced from reference TRBV5-1 and TRBJ2-2, is KAGVTQTPRYLIKTRGQQVTLSCSPISGHRSVSWYQQTPGQGLQFLFEYFSETQRNKGNFPGRFSGRQFSNSRSEMNVSTLELGDSALYLCASSFTSGRNTGELFFGEGSRLTVL.

Comments on this clone: At one end the junction does not follow the germline gene, possibly because of a read error. The V and J genes are TRBV7-9 and TRBJ2-3; D is perhaps TRBD1 (5 bases). The germline V gene encodes CDR1 SEHNR and CDR2 FQNEAQ (reference sequence). The CDR3 loop spans 16 amino acids. DNA for the CDR3: TGTGCCAGCAGATTAGAATCCTGGGGCAGCACAGATACGCAGTATTTT. This gives the protein CASRLESWGSTDTQYF. Based on the CDR3 plus reference TRBV7-9 and TRBJ2-3, the full variable domain is DTGVSQNPRHKITKRGQNVTFRCDPISEHNRLYWYRQTLGQGPEFLTYFQNEAQLEKSRLLSDRFSAERPKGSFSTLEIQRTEQGDSAMYLCASRLESWGSTDTQYFGPGTRLTVL.

The chain links TRBV5-1 to TRBJ1-4; D call uncertain. This CDR3 is built from 15 residues. CDR1 is SGHRS, CDR2 YFSETQ, per germline. Trimming left V 3 bases short and J 4 bases short, with 13 bases between. The CDR3 is CASSSDEGINEKLFF. The CDR3 DNA follows: TGCGCCAGCAGCTCGGACGAGGGAATTAATGAAAAACTGTTTTTT.

This clone is a singleton in its sample. This chain connects TRBV11-2 to TRBJ2-6; TRBD2 matches at 8 bases. Per the germline V gene, CDR1 is SGHAT and CDR2 is FQNNGV. V lost 4 bases, J lost 0 bases, and 8 bases stayed unmatched. The CDR3 runs to 18 residues. CDR3 in DNA: TGTGCCAGCAGCTCCCGGGGGGGACGGAGCTCTGGGGCCAACGTCCTGACTTTC. Amino acid sequence: CASSSRGGRSSGANVLTF.

J is TRBJ1-3 and V is TRBV5-1, with D perhaps matching TRBD1 (5 bases). The V gene lost 4 bases and the J gene lost 0 bases, with 17 bases spanning the gap. The CDR3 consists of 17 residues. Germline CDR1 and CDR2: SGHRS and YFSETQ. The CDR3 loop is CASSNGGNLVSGNTIYF. CDR3 coding DNA: TGCGCCAGCAGCAATGGGGGGAACTTAGTCTCTGGAAACACCATATATTTT.